This T cell receptor (beta chain) was found in a study of cytomegalovirus exposure and HLA in healthy donors. PCR involved 60 Vbeta and 13 Jbeta primers. Repertoires were generated with immunoSEQ multiplex PCR, while TCRdb's copy carries only in-frame clones and drops some. The sample consists of about 200,000 clones, approximately 85% of them appearing once. The ends lost 5 bases at V and 11 bases at J; junction bases unmatched: 10. Germline CDR1 SGHRS, CDR2 YFSETQ. The CDR3 runs 14 residues. Overall study results and limits: Later work showed greater clonal expansion in HLA-associated TCR beta chains than in equally common others.

A word on this clone: Its antigen is unknown.

Sequenced: PBMCs. The sequence was obtained from a woman aged 45-60 years in good health and CMV-seronegative. V is TRBV5-1 and J is TRBJ1-1, with 12 bases lining up with TRBD1. CDR3 residues: CASRSGQGACKAFF. CDR3 nucleotide sequence: TGCGCCAGCAGGTCGGGACAGGGGGCGTGTAAGGCTTTCTTT.